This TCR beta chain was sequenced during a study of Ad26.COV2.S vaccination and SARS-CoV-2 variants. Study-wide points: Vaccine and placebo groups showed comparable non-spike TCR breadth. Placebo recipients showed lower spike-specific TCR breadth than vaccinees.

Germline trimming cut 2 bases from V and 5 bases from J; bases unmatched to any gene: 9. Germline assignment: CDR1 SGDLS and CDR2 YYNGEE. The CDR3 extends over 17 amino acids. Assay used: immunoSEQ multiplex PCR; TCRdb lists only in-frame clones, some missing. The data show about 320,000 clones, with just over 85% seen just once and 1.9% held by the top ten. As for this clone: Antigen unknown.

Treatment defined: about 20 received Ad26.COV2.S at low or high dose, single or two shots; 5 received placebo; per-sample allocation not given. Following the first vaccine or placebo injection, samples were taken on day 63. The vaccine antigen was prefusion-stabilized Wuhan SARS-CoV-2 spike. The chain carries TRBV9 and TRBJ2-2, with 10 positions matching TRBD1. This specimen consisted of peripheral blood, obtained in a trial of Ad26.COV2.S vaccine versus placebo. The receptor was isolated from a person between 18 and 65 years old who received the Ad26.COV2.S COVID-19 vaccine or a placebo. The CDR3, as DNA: TGTGCCAGCAGCGTGACCCCGGGACAGGGGAGAACCGGGGAGCTGTTTTTT. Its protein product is CASSVTPGQGRTGELFF.